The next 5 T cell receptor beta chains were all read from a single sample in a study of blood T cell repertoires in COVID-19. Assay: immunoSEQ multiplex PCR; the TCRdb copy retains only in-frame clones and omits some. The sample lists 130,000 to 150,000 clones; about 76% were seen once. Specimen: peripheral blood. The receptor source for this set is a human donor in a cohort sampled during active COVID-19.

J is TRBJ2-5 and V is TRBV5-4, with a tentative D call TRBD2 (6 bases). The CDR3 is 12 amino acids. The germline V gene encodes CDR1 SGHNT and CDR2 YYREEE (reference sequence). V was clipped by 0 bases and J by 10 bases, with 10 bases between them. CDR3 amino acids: CASSLGLEFQYF. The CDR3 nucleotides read TGTGCCAGCAGCTTGGGACTAGAGTTCCAGTACTTC. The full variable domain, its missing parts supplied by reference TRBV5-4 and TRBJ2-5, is ETGVTQSPTHLIKTRGQQVTLRCSSQSGHNTVSWYQQALGQGPQFIFQYYREEENGRGNFPPRFSGLQFPNYSSELNVNALELDDSALYLCASSLGLEFQYFGPGTRLLVL.

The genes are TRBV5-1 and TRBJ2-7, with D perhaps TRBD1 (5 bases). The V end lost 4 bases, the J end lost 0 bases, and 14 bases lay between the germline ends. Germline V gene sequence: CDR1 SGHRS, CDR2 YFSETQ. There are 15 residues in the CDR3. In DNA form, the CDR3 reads TGCGCCAGCAGCCCACAGGACCCCAGCTCCTACGAGCAGTACTTC. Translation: CASSPQDPSSYEQYF.

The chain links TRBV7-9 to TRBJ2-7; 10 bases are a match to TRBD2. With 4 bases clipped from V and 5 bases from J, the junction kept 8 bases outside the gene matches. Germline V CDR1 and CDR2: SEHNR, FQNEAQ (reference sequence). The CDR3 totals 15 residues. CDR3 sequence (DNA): TGTGCCAGCAGCTCCTCCTCTAGCGGGAGTAACGAGCAGTACTTC. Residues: CASSSSSSGSNEQYF.

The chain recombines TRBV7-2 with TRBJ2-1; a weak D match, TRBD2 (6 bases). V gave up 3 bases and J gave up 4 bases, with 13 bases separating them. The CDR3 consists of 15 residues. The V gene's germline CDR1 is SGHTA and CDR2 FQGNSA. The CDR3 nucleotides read TGTGCCAGCAGCTTTGTATACGGGAGTTACAATGAGCAGTTCTTC. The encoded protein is CASSFVYGSYNEQFF.

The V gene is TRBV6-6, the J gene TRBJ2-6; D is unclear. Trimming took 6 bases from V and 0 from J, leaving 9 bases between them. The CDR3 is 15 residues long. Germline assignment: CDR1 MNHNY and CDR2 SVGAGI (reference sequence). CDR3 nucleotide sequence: TGTGCCAGCAGCCGCAGAAGCTCTGGGGCCAACGTCCTGACTTTC. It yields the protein CASSRRSSGANVLTF.